Listed here are 17 T cell receptor beta chains from one sample, sequenced in a study of T cell clonality in common variable immunodeficiency. General study points: Reportedly, TCR beta sequences from common variable immunodeficiency showed fewer deletions and N-nucleotide insertions.

Clones were read by immunoSEQ multiplex PCR, and TCRdb kept only the in-frame ones, dropping some. Singletons are absent from the sample, which has roughly 40,000 clones. Their specific antigens are unknown. Specimen: peripheral blood mononuclear cells. The receptors originated from a human donor with common variable immunodeficiency.

Comments on this clone: Read coverage stops 3 residues before the CDR3 terminus; the germline J gene supplies the remainder. The chain carries TRBV18 and TRBJ1-1; no reliable D call. Trimming pared 4 bases from V and 1 base from J, leaving 13 bases between. Germline loops: CDR1 KGHSH, CDR2 LQKENI. The length of the CDR3 is 15 residues. Incomplete CDR3 DNA: TGTGCCAGCTCACTCGACACCAGTAAGAACACTGAA. Translated, it gives CASSLDTSKNTE. The entire CDR3 is CASSLDTSKNTEAFF.

This clone was seen a few times. The read terminates 3 residues ahead of where the CDR3 ends, so the germline J gene completes it. The chain links TRBV6-1 to TRBJ2-7; D gene unclear. The CDR3 is 15 amino acids. V lost 1 base, J lost 5 bases, and 15 bases lay in between. The V gene's germline CDR1 is MNHNS and CDR2 SASEGT. The CDR3 bases that were read are TGTGCCAGCAGTGAAGAGGTGGTTCTTCGGGACGAG. It encodes CASSEEVVLRDE. The entire CDR3 is CASSEEVVLRDEQYF.

At least ten counts were recorded for this clone. The CDR3 end falls 3 residues outside the read, so it is completed with the germline J gene. The genes are TRBV20-1 and TRBJ2-5, with 10 bases fitting TRBD2. Germline trimming cut 6 bases from V and 0 bases from J; bases unmatched to any gene: 7. This CDR3 has 15 residues. Germline V gene data show CDR1 as DFQATT and CDR2 as SNEGSKA (reference sequence). The sequenced part of the CDR3 DNA is TGCAGTGCCGACCCTAGCGGGGGTCACCAAGAGACC. This sequence encodes CSADPSGGHQET. The entire CDR3 protein is CSADPSGGHQETQYF.

The sample holds many counts of this clone. The CDR3 DNA, read in part, is TGTGCCAGCAGCTTAGGTGGAGCAAGCGACGAG. It codes for CASSLGGASDE. The full CDR3 is CASSLGGASDEQYF. The chain is built from TRBV11-3 and TRBJ2-7; D call uncertain. Read sequence stops 3 residues before the CDR3 end, and the germline J gene provides the missing end. The V gene lost 1 base and the J gene lost 5 bases, with 12 bases spanning the gap. Germline CDR1 is SGHNT and CDR2 is YENEEA. The CDR3 is 14 amino acids.

This clone came up many times. Coverage ceases 3 residues before the CDR3 finishes, and the germline J gene fills in the end. J is TRBJ2-6 and V is TRBV6-4; 9 positions match TRBD1. The J segment lost 4 bases and the V segment lost 6 bases, leaving 7 bases of the junction unmatched. The length of the CDR3 is 16 residues. Per germline, CDR1 MRHNA and CDR2 SNTAGT. CDR3 in amino acids: CASSRTGVNGANVLTF. The CDR3 bases that were read are TGTGCCAGCAGCCGGACAGGGGTGAACGGGGCCAACGTC.

This clone was detected only a few times. The read ends 3 residues early relative to the CDR3; the germline J gene fills the gap. The V gene is TRBV11-2, the J gene TRBJ1-1; D possibly corresponds to TRBD1 (6 bases). Between the trimmed V and J ends, which lost 5 bases and 4 bases, there was a span of 11 bases. Germline assignment: CDR1 SGHAT and CDR2 FQNNGV. The CDR3 extends over 13 amino acids. The sequenced part of the CDR3 DNA is TGTGCCAGCAGCCTATTACAGGGCACTGAA. Translating it yields CASSLLQGTE. From start to end, the CDR3 is CASSLLQGTEAFF. Variable domain in full (rest from reference TRBV11-2 and TRBJ1-1): EAGVAQSPRYKIIEKRQSVAFWCNPISGHATLYWYQQILGQGPKLLIQFQNNGVVDDSQLPKDRFSAERLKGVDSTLKIQPAKLEDSAVYLCASSLLQGTEAFFGQGTRLTVV.

This clone was detected a few times. The read stops 3 residues short of the end of the CDR3; the missing end is completed from the germline J gene. The V and J genes are TRBV7-8 and TRBJ2-7; 8 bases map to TRBD1. The CDR3 is made up of 15 amino acids. With 2 bases clipped from V and 5 bases from J, the junction kept 8 bases outside the gene matches. Germline CDR1 SGHVS, CDR2 FQNEAQ. This CDR3 reads CASSLSWTGLDEQYF. The covered CDR3 bases are TGTGCCAGCAGCTTATCCTGGACAGGGTTGGACGAG.

This clone was seen only a few times. The missing CDR3 end, 3 residues past where the read stops, is filled in from the germline J gene. V gene TRBV19 combines with J gene TRBJ2-7; D gene ambiguous. CDR3 size: 14 residues. The V gene lost 3 bases and the J gene lost 0 bases, with 9 bases spanning the gap. In germline, CDR1 is LNHDA, CDR2 SQIVND (reference sequence). The sequenced part of the CDR3 DNA is TGTGCCAGTAGTATTTCTTATATCTCCTACGAG. Translation: CASSISYISYE. The full-length CDR3 reads as CASSISYISYEQYF.

This clone was counted at least ten times. The sequence runs out 3 residues before the end of the CDR3; the remainder is reconstructed from the germline J gene. This sequence joins TRBV2 and TRBJ1-2; D is perhaps TRBD1 (6 bases). This CDR3 is built from 15 residues. Germline V lookup: CDR1 SNHLY, CDR2 FYNNEI. Trimming removed 6 bases from V and 3 bases from J, with 17 bases in between. Incomplete CDR3 DNA: TGTGCCAGCAGCGCCCTCGGGACAAGCCACTATGGC. Translating it yields CASSALGTSHYG. The CDR3 as a whole reads CASSALGTSHYGYTF.

This clone was detected a few times. Sequencing ends 3 residues short of the CDR3 end; the germline J gene provides the rest. J is TRBJ1-5 and V is TRBV19; TRBD1 matches at 7 bases. In germline, CDR1 is LNHDA, CDR2 SQIVND (reference sequence). The V and J ends lost 6 bases and 0 bases, in that order; junction bases with no gene match: 14. The CDR3 extends over 18 amino acids. The CDR3 bases that were read are TGTGCCAGTAGAAAAAAGAAGTTTGGACAGGATAGCAATCAGCCC. Residues: CASRKKKFGQDSNQP. The whole CDR3 reads CASRKKKFGQDSNQPQHF.

This clone was detected a few times. The read halts 3 residues ahead of the CDR3 end, with the missing end drawn from the germline J gene. The sample contains more than one DNA sequence encoding this CDR3. The chain carries TRBV30 and TRBJ1-4; tentative D call: TRBD1 (5 bases). CDR1 GTSNPN and CDR2 SVGIG come from the germline V gene (reference sequence). V lost 7 bases, J lost 4 bases, and 16 bases lay in between. The CDR3 runs 14 residues. Here the CDR3 reads CASRDSLFNEKLFF. The covered CDR3 bases are TGTGCCTCCAGAGACAGCTTGTTTAATGAAAAA.

As to this clone: The sequence runs out 3 residues before the end of the CDR3; the remainder is reconstructed from the germline J gene. This rearrangement joins TRBV7-2 to TRBJ2-1; 11 bases map to TRBD2. The germline CDR1 and CDR2 sequences are SGHTA and FQGNSA. J was trimmed by 7 bases and V by 2 bases; bases with no gene match: 4. The CDR3 spans 15 residues. CDR3 amino acids: CASSLISGRENEQFF. The sequenced part of the CDR3 DNA is TGTGCCAGCAGCTTAATTAGCGGGAGGGAGAATGAG.

In its sample, this clone was seen many times. The read is 3 residues too short to cover the CDR3 end, so that end is filled in from the germline J gene. This chain links TRBV18 with TRBJ1-1, with 7 positions matching TRBD1. The CDR3 loop spans 14 amino acids. With 3 bases clipped from V and 4 bases from J, the junction kept 5 bases outside the gene matches. Germline loops: CDR1 KGHSH, CDR2 LQKENI. The CDR3 DNA, read in part, is TGTGCCAGCTCACCTAGTCCAGGGGGCACTGAA. Residues: CASSPSPGGTE. The complete CDR3 reads CASSPSPGGTEAFF.

About this clone: The read comes to an end 3 residues before the CDR3 does, leaving the germline J gene to fill in the end. The gene calls are TRBV30 and TRBJ2-7; perhaps TRBD1 as D (6 bases). V shed 5 bases and J shed 0 bases, with 17 bases lying between them. Per germline, CDR1 GTSNPN and CDR2 SVGIG (reference sequence). This CDR3 has 15 amino acids. CDR3 bases read: TGTGCCTGGGATATTGGACAGTGGGGCTCCTACGAG. Translating it yields CAWDIGQWGSYE. The CDR3, in full, reads CAWDIGQWGSYEQYF.

This clone was observed many times. The read ends 3 residues before the CDR3 terminus; that terminus is restored from the germline J gene. V usage is TRBV30 and J usage is TRBJ1-5; D unclear. V lost 3 bases to trimming and J lost 0 bases, with 6 bases between them. From germline, CDR1 is GTSNPN and CDR2 SVGIG (reference sequence). This CDR3 is built from 13 residues. The CDR3 reads CAWSRNSNQPQHF. Partial CDR3 DNA: TGTGCCTGGAGCAGGAATAGCAATCAGCCC.

This clone occurred many times. Read sequence stops 3 residues before the CDR3 end, and the germline J gene provides the missing end. The sample has other DNA sequences that encode this CDR3 too. The chain employs TRBV19 and TRBJ2-5; TRBD2 matches 8 bases. The germline gives CDR1 LNHDA, CDR2 SQIVND (reference sequence). Losses at the gene ends were 6 bases for V and 5 bases for J; bases not matched to a gene: 5. The CDR3 covers 13 residues. CDR3 DNA (partial): TGTGCCAGTAGGGTAGCGGGGACGGAGACC. Translating gives CASRVAGTET. The whole CDR3 region reads CASRVAGTETQYF.

This clone was seen a few times. Read sequence stops 3 residues before the CDR3 end, and the germline J gene provides the missing end. This rearrangement joins TRBV30 to TRBJ1-1, with D maybe TRBD1 (5 bases). The CDR3 spans 14 residues. Trimming removed 1 base from V and 4 bases from J, with 13 bases in between. Germline V CDR1 and CDR2: GTSNPN, SVGIG (reference sequence). The CDR3 bases that were read are TGTGCCTGGAGTGGAGGGGCTCGCGGCACTGAA. Translating it yields CAWSGGARGTE. The full CDR3 protein is CAWSGGARGTEAFF.